A selection of T cell receptor beta chains follows, all from one sample in a study of cytomegalovirus exposure and HLA in healthy donors. The data were produced by immunoSEQ multiplex PCR, yet TCRdb's version contains in-frame clones alone and is incomplete. The sample carries roughly 98,000 clones, under 75% recorded once. Sequencing was performed on PBMCs. Every receptor here comes from a man aged 50 to 59 in good health and CMV-seronegative. The CDR3 runs from the conserved cysteine through the conserved F or W. The order of the fields is D gene, V gene, clone size, J gene, CDR3 protein, CDR3 DNA. D genes are given only for firm matches. Where a row states a size, it is once, few, many or the class of an expanded clone; other rows omit it.

d_gene: TRBD2; v_gene: TRBV7-2; abundance: once; j_gene: TRBJ2-7; CDR3aa: CASSLAGEGSYEQYF; CDR3nt: TGTGCCAGCAGCTTAGCGGGGGAGGGCTCCTACGAGCAGTACTTC
d_gene: .; v_gene: TRBV6-5; abundance: .; j_gene: TRBJ2-1; CDR3aa: CASRGGASYNEQFF; CDR3nt: TGTGCCAGCAGGGGGGGGGCGTCCTACAATGAGCAGTTCTTC
d_gene: .; v_gene: TRBV7-2; abundance: .; j_gene: TRBJ2-3; CDR3aa: CASSRDRLSTDTQYF; CDR3nt: TGTGCCAGCAGCCGAGACAGGCTTAGCACAGATACGCAGTATTTT
d_gene: .; v_gene: TRBV6-1; abundance: once; j_gene: TRBJ1-1; CDR3aa: CASSTGNEAFF; CDR3nt: TGTGCCAGCAGTACCGGGAACGAAGCTTTCTTT
d_gene: .; v_gene: TRBV27; abundance: once; j_gene: TRBJ1-1; CDR3aa: CASSYRGLGGCEAFF; CDR3nt: TGTGCCAGCAGTTATCGGGGACTAGGGGGGTGTGAAGCTTTCTTT
d_gene: .; v_gene: TRBV28; abundance: .; j_gene: TRBJ1-2; CDR3aa: CASSLMGAGGYTF; CDR3nt: TGTGCCAGCAGTCTCATGGGGGCTGGCGGCTACACCTTC
d_gene: .; v_gene: TRBV7-9; abundance: .; j_gene: TRBJ2-5; CDR3aa: CASSLGYVSQETQYF; CDR3nt: TGTGCCAGCAGCTTAGGGTATGTGAGCCAAGAGACCCAGTACTTC
d_gene: TRBD1; v_gene: TRBV5-1; abundance: .; j_gene: TRBJ1-1; CDR3aa: CASSFTGGASWDTEAFF; CDR3nt: TGCGCCAGCAGCTTCACAGGGGGCGCGAGTTGGGACACTGAAGCTTTCTTT
d_gene: TRBD2; v_gene: TRBV15; abundance: .; j_gene: TRBJ2-7; CDR3aa: CATSRGGLAAFYEQYF; CDR3nt: TGTGCCACCAGCAGAGGTGGACTAGCGGCCTTCTACGAGCAGTACTTC
d_gene: TRBD1; v_gene: TRBV7-6; abundance: .; j_gene: TRBJ2-7; CDR3aa: CASSFGQGVGEQYF; CDR3nt: TGTGCCAGCAGCTTTGGACAGGGGGTAGGGGAGCAGTACTTC
d_gene: TRBD1; v_gene: TRBV14; abundance: .; j_gene: TRBJ2-7; CDR3aa: CASSYGTGSYEQYF; CDR3nt: TGTGCCAGCAGCTACGGGACAGGGAGCTACGAGCAGTACTTC
d_gene: TRBD1; v_gene: TRBV5-1; abundance: .; j_gene: TRBJ1-4; CDR3aa: CASNRDRDEKLFF; CDR3nt: TGCGCCAGCAACCGGGACAGAGATGAAAAACTGTTTTTT
d_gene: .; v_gene: TRBV6-6; abundance: .; j_gene: TRBJ1-5; CDR3aa: CASNLRGGNQPQHF; CDR3nt: TGTGCCAGCAACCTACGGGGAGGGAATCAGCCCCAGCATTTT
d_gene: TRBD2; v_gene: TRBV9; abundance: .; j_gene: TRBJ2-3; CDR3aa: CASSVGTSGITDTQYF; CDR3nt: TGTGCCAGCAGCGTAGGGACTAGCGGGATCACAGATACGCAGTATTTT
d_gene: .; v_gene: TRBV6-5; abundance: once; j_gene: TRBJ2-6; CDR3aa: CASSFAAGSGANVLTF; CDR3nt: TGTGCCAGCAGTTTCGCCGCGGGCTCTGGGGCCAACGTCCTGACTTTC
d_gene: TRBD2; v_gene: TRBV7-9; abundance: .; j_gene: TRBJ2-5; CDR3aa: CASSFAGVGETQYF; CDR3nt: TGTGCCAGCAGCTTTGCGGGAGTTGGGGAGACCCAGTACTTC
d_gene: TRBD2; v_gene: TRBV5-1; abundance: .; j_gene: TRBJ2-7; CDR3aa: CASSQGLAATYEQYF; CDR3nt: TGCGCCAGCAGCCAGGGACTAGCGGCCACCTACGAGCAGTACTTC
d_gene: .; v_gene: TRBV7-9; abundance: .; j_gene: TRBJ2-1; CDR3aa: CASSLELISPTNNEQFF; CDR3nt: TGTGCCAGCAGCTTAGAGCTTATCAGTCCTACTAACAATGAGCAGTTCTTC
d_gene: .; v_gene: TRBV5-1; abundance: .; j_gene: TRBJ2-3; CDR3aa: CASSLWGGSPWDTQYF; CDR3nt: TGCGCCAGCAGCTTGTGGGGGGGCTCACCCTGGGATACGCAGTATTTT
d_gene: .; v_gene: TRBV6-1; abundance: .; j_gene: TRBJ1-1; CDR3aa: CASSEQGTAFF; CDR3nt: TGTGCCAGCAGTGAACAGGGGACGGCTTTCTTT
d_gene: .; v_gene: TRBV6-1; abundance: .; j_gene: TRBJ2-7; CDR3aa: CASSPRTDSYEQYF; CDR3nt: TGTGCCAGCAGTCCCCGGACAGACTCCTACGAGCAGTACTTC
d_gene: .; v_gene: TRBV7-6; abundance: .; j_gene: TRBJ1-1; CDR3aa: CASSPSPGARAFF; CDR3nt: TGTGCCAGCAGCCCCTCCCCAGGGGCGAGAGCTTTCTTT
d_gene: .; v_gene: TRBV28; abundance: few; j_gene: TRBJ2-3; CDR3aa: CASSQAANTQYF; CDR3nt: TGTGCCAGCAGCCAAGCGGCAAATACGCAGTATTTT